These 23 T cell receptor beta chains originate from one sample sequenced in a study of vaccination and CD4 T cells after COVID-19. These receptors' targets are unknown. Noted treatment: roughly 11-day PBMC culture with coronavirus spike peptide pools or control peptides (ViraFEST assay). Cultured CD4+ T cell DNA was sequenced using the Oncomine TCR Beta short-read assay. Each CDR3 protein gets one entry after TCRdb re-called the PCR reads with MiXCR. The sample has about 21,000 distinct CDR3 sequences, 40% to 50% seen once; the top ten hold around 28%. The sequences come from CD4+ T cells from blood, cultured in vitro, collected before SARS-CoV-2 vaccination. The receptors stem from a human donor who had recovered from COVID-19.

This clonotype was seen only a few times. The V gene is TRBV6-5, the J gene TRBJ1-1; 7 nucleotides agree with TRBD1. Germline CDR1 and CDR2: MNHEY and SVGAGI. V trimming: 2 bases; J trimming: 1 base; junction bases outside the gene matches: 7. The CDR3 length is 16 residues. In DNA, the CDR3 is TGTGCCAGCAGTTACCCAAGACAGGGACCGAACACTGAAGCTTTCTTT. Its translation is CASSYPRQGPNTEAFF.

The chain carries TRBV7-2 and TRBJ2-7, with D possibly matching TRBD1 (7 bases). CDR1 and CDR2 (germline): SGHTA, FQGNSA. The CDR3 is made up of 15 amino acids. V lost 0 bases and J 0 bases, leaving 9 bases between the germline ends. CDR3 loop: CASSLAQGGSYEQYF. In nucleotides, the CDR3 is TGTGCCAGCAGCTTAGCGCAGGGGGGCTCCTACGAGCAGTACTTC.

This clonotype was picked up a small number of times. J is TRBJ1-1 and V is TRBV19; 8 nucleotides match TRBD1. CDR1 is LNHDA, CDR2 SQIVND, per germline (reference sequence). The CDR3 is 13 amino acids. Trimming at V came to 10 bases and at J to 5 bases, leaving 9 bases not matched to a gene. The CDR3 nucleotides are TGTGCCACCCACCGACAGGGGTCGACTGAAGCTTTCTTT. This encodes CATHRQGSTEAFF.

This clonotype was observed a few times. The chain couples TRBV6-4 to TRBJ2-6; TRBD2 is a possible D gene (5 bases). CDR1 MRHNA and CDR2 SNTAGT come from the germline V gene. V was clipped by 0 bases and J by 0 bases, with 6 bases between them. CDR3 length equals 16 residues. CDR3 DNA sequence: TGTGCCAGCAGTGACTCTGGGAGCTCTGGGGCCAACGTCCTGACTTTC. Translated, it gives CASSDSGSSGANVLTF.

Notes on this clonotype: The conserved phenylalanine or tryptophan is not found at the CDR3 terminus, so this likely reflects a read error. This rearrangement joins TRBV28 to TRBJ2-5; no clear D. Per the germline V gene, CDR1 is MDHEN and CDR2 is SYDVKM. There are 13 residues in the CDR3. Trimming removed 0 bases from V and 2 bases from J, with 4 bases in between. The CDR3: CASSLWEQETQYL. CDR3 DNA: TGTGCCAGCAGTTTATGGGAGCAAGAGACCCAGTACCTC.

The gene calls are TRBV20-1 and TRBJ2-2, with TRBD1 matching over 9 bases. Germline CDR1 reads DFQATT; CDR2 reads SNEGSKA (reference sequence). The CDR3 spans 13 residues. Trimming at V came to 4 bases and at J to 5 bases, leaving 2 bases not matched to a gene. Written as DNA, the CDR3 is TGCAGTGCTAAGACAGGGGGAACCGGGGAGCTGTTTTTT. As protein: CSAKTGGTGELFF.

The sample holds a few counts of this clonotype. J is TRBJ1-2 and V is TRBV5-4; the D gene is possibly TRBD1 (5 bases). CDR1 SGHNT and CDR2 YYREEE come from the germline V gene (reference sequence). The CDR3 loop spans 15 amino acids. V was shortened by 1 base and J by 5 bases, with 15 bases between the two germline ends. This CDR3 reads CASSLSRRGLYGYTF. The DNA of the CDR3 is TGTGCCAGCAGCTTGTCACGTAGGGGATTGTATGGCTACACCTTC.

Only a few counts were recorded for this clonotype. This sequence joins TRBV7-6 and TRBJ2-7, with 8 bases lining up with TRBD1. In germline, CDR1 is SGHVS, CDR2 FNYEAQ. V was pared by 5 bases and J by 3 bases, with 3 bases of the junction left unmatched. CDR3 size: 13 residues. CDR3 protein: CASSRDRGYEQYF. The CDR3 coding sequence is TGTGCCAGCAGCCGCGACAGGGGCTACGAGCAGTACTTC.

Only a few counts were recorded for this clonotype. The V and J genes are TRBV2 and TRBJ1-6, with TRBD1 matching 9 bases. The CDR3 is made up of 16 amino acids. Germline V lookup: CDR1 SNHLY, CDR2 FYNNEI. V trimming: 1 base; J trimming: 7 bases; junction bases outside the gene matches: 5. The CDR3 nucleotides read TGTGCCAGCAGTGAAGTTCGAGGACAGGGGAATTCACCCCTCCACTTT. Its translation is CASSEVRGQGNSPLHF. The variable domain in full, with the rest retrieved from reference TRBV2 and TRBJ1-6, is EPEVTQTPSHQVTQMGQEVILRCVPISNHLYFYWYRQILGQKVEFLVSFYNNEISEKSEIFDDQFSVERPDGSNFTLKIRSTKLEDSAMYFCASSEVRGQGNSPLHFGNGTRLTVT.

The rearrangement uses TRBV19 and TRBJ1-5; tentatively, D is TRBD1 (6 bases). Germline CDR1 is LNHDA and CDR2 is SQIVND (reference sequence). This CDR3 region has 17 residues. V dropped 10 bases and J dropped 0 bases, with 22 bases sitting between them. The CDR3 DNA follows: TGTGCCACGCGACACCAAAAACAGGGTGGTAGCAATCAGCCCCAGCATTTT. Protein product: CATRHQKQGGSNQPQHF.

This clonotype was observed a handful of times. The genes are TRBV18 and TRBJ1-5; TRBD1 is a possible D gene (5 bases). Between the trimmed V and J ends, which lost 1 base and 6 bases, there was a span of 10 bases. CDR3 length equals 14 residues. In germline, CDR1 is KGHSH, CDR2 LQKENI. CDR3 DNA: TGTGCCAGCTCACCACAGGGCGGGGGTCAGCCCCAGCATTTT. It codes for CASSPQGGGQPQHF.

This clonotype has more than one count but fewer than ten. This rearrangement joins TRBV12-3 or TRBV12-4 to TRBJ2-2, with unresolved D. This CDR3 contains 13 residues. Trimming cost V 6 bases and J 5 bases, with 10 bases left between them. CDR3 loop: CASRRQETGELFF. CDR3 sequence (DNA): TGTGCCAGCAGACGGCAGGAGACCGGGGAGCTGTTTTTT.

This rearrangement joins TRBV20-1 to TRBJ2-7; D is possibly TRBD1 (6 bases). V was trimmed by 1 base and J by 0 bases, leaving 16 bases between them. The CDR3 is 16 residues long. CDR1 and CDR2 (germline): DFQATT, SNEGSKA (reference sequence). The chain's CDR3 is CSARAPQGINSYEQYF. In DNA form, the CDR3 reads TGCAGTGCTAGAGCACCACAGGGAATTAACTCCTACGAGCAGTACTTC.

The rearrangement links TRBV7-3 to TRBJ2-5; TRBD2 agrees at 8 bases. This CDR3 is built from 16 residues. The germline V gene has CDR1 SGHTA and CDR2 FQGTGA. V dropped 5 bases and J dropped 5; count of bases not matched to a gene: 13. CDR3 nucleotide sequence: TGTGCCAGCAGCCTCCCTGTTAGCGGGGACCTGGAGACCCAGTACTTC. It translates to CASSLPVSGDLETQYF.

The CDR3 reads CASSRKSTGELFF. As DNA, the CDR3 is TGTGCCAGCAGCCGTAAATCCACCGGGGAGCTGTTTTTT. The V and J genes are TRBV7-6 and TRBJ2-2, with unresolved D. Trimming removed 5 bases from V and 4 bases from J, with 8 bases in between. CDR1 SGHVS and CDR2 FNYEAQ come from the germline V gene. The CDR3 loop spans 13 amino acids.

The chain uses TRBV11-2 and TRBJ2-7; 7 bases fit TRBD1. J gave up 0 bases and V 4 bases, and 6 bases lay outside the gene matches. Per germline, CDR1 SGHAT and CDR2 FQNNGV. CDR3 length equals 15 residues. The chain's CDR3 is CASSSNRDSSYEQYF. The CDR3 coding sequence is TGTGCCAGCAGCTCGAACCGGGACAGCTCCTACGAGCAGTACTTC.

As DNA, the CDR3 is TGTGCCAGCAGCCAAGAAGCTGAAGCTTTCTTT. It specifies CASSQEAEAFF. The rearrangement joins TRBV14 to TRBJ1-1; D ambiguous. Trimming pared 0 bases from V and 6 bases from J, leaving 2 bases between. The germline CDR1 and CDR2 sequences are SGHDN and FVKESK. The CDR3 runs 11 residues. The full variable domain, completed using reference TRBV14 and TRBJ1-1, is EAGVTQFPSHSVIEKGQTVTLRCDPISGHDNLYWYRRVMGKEIKFLLHFVKESKQDESGMPNNRFLAERTGGTYSTLKVQPAELEDSGVYFCASSQEAEAFFGQGTRLTVV.

The table lists this clonotype with a count of one. The CDR3 is CASSLVGTSGGAIQYF. DNA of the CDR3: TGTGCCAGCAGCTTAGTGGGGACTAGCGGGGGCGCCATTCAGTACTTC. This chain connects TRBV7-2 to TRBJ2-4, with 14 bases matching TRBD2. Germline V CDR1 and CDR2: SGHTA, FQGNSA. The CDR3 has 16 residues. Trimming took 1 base from V and 9 from J; bases not matched to a gene: 5.

This clonotype was picked up a small number of times. V is TRBV11-2 and J is TRBJ1-6, with D possibly matching TRBD1 (5 bases). The CDR3 is 14 amino acids. Between the trimmed V and J ends, which lost 5 bases and 7 bases, there was a span of 12 bases. Germline V gives CDR1 SGHAT, CDR2 FQNNGV. The CDR3, as DNA: TGTGCCAGCAGCCGAGGGGCCGGGAATTCACCCCTCCACTTT. It codes for CASSRGAGNSPLHF.

CDR3 region: CSGGARPYTEAFF. The DNA of the CDR3 is TGCAGCGGGGGGGCCCGTCCTTACACTGAAGCTTTCTTT. The genes are TRBV29-1 and TRBJ1-1, with a weak D call TRBD1 (6 bases). The CDR3 loop spans 13 amino acids. Germline loops: CDR1 SQVTM, CDR2 ANQGSEA. V lost 7 bases, J lost 3 bases, and 15 bases lay in between.

This rearrangement joins TRBV5-4 to TRBJ2-2, with D tentatively TRBD2 (6 bases). This CDR3 is built from 17 residues. Germline-derived CDR1 and CDR2 are SGHNT and YYREEE (reference sequence). V gave up 4 bases and J gave up 7 bases, with 23 bases separating them. The CDR3 region has the DNA TGTGCCAGCAGCCCCGATTCGATAGGCGGGAACCACGGGGAGCTGTTTTTT. It specifies CASSPDSIGGNHGELFF.

The chain recombines TRBV2 with TRBJ2-1; D uncertain. Trimming stripped 7 bases from V and 0 bases from J, with 7 bases between. Germline V gene data show CDR1 as SNHLY and CDR2 as FYNNEI. The CDR3 length is 13 residues. The CDR3 DNA sequence: TGTGCCAGCAACCGGAACTCCTACAATGAGCAGTTCTTC. Translation gives CASNRNSYNEQFF.

About this clonotype: The germline gene is not matched at one end of the junction; a read error may be the cause. The chain links TRBV20-1 to TRBJ1-2, with 8 bases that match TRBD1. This CDR3 is 15 amino acids long. Germline-derived CDR1 and CDR2 are DFQATT and SNEGSKA (reference sequence). CDR3 in amino acids: CSASQFRGRGNGHTF. Here the CDR3 DNA reads TGCAGTGCTAGCCAATTCAGGGGGCGGGGAAATGGCCACACCTTC.